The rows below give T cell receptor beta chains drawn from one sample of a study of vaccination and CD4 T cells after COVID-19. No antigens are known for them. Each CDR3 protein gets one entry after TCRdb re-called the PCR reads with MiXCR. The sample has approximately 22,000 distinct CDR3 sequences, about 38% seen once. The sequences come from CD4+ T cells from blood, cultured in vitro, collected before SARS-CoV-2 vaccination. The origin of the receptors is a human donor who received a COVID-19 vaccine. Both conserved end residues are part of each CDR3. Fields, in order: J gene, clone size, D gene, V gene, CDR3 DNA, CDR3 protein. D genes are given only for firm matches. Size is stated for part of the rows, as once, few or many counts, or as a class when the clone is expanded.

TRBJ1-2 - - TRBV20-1 TGCAGTGCAACAGGGTCGTCGGATGGCTACACCTTC CSATGSSDGYTF
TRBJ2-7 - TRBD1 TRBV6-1 TGTGCCAGCGAGACAGGGGGCTCCTACGAGCAGTACTTC CASETGGSYEQYF
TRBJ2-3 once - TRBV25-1 TGTGCCAGCAGTGAAAGCCGGACTGGCACCACAGATACGCAGTATTTT CASSESRTGTTDTQYF
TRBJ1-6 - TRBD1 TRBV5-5 TGTGCCAGCAGCTTTGGGGACAGCTTGAATTCACCCCTCCACTTT CASSFGDSLNSPLHF
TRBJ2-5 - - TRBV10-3 TGTGCCATCAGTGAGGGTGGGCCCTTTAGAGAGACCCAGTACTTC CAISEGGPFRETQYF
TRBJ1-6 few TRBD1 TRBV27 TGTGCCAGCAGTTTAGGTGCAGACAGGGGGCTTGGTTCACCCCTCCACTTT CASSLGADRGLGSPLHF
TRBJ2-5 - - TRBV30 TGTGCCTGGAGGGCGACGGTTCAAGAGACCCAGTACTTC CAWRATVQETQYF
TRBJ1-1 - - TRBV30 TGTGCCTGGACGAACGGGAATCCGAACACTGAAGCTTTCTTT CAWTNGNPNTEAFF
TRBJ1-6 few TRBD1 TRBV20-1 TGCAGTGCTCCCAATACAGGGGTAGGTAATTCACCCCTCCACTTT CSAPNTGVGNSPLHF
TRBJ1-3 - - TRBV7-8 TGTGCCAGCAGCTTAGCACTAGATAACACCATATATTTT CASSLALDNTIYF
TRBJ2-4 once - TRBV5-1 TGCGCCAGCAGCTTGGATAGACCTCAGGACATTCAGTACTTC CASSLDRPQDIQYF
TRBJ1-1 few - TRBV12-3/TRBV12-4 TGTGCCAGCAGACCCCGACAGGTGGAGGACACTGAAGCTTTCTTT CASRPRQVEDTEAFF
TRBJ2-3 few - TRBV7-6 TGTGCCAGCAGCCAGCTTAGGCCTCGTATGGAGATCACAGATACGCAGTATTTT CASSQLRPRMEITDTQYF
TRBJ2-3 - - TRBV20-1 TGCAGTGCTACCGTGGGGGGTTTCAGCACAGATACGCAGTATTTT CSATVGGFSTDTQYF
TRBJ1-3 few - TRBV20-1 TGCAGTGCTAGAGAGGGGGGGGAAGGTGGAAACACCATATATTTT CSAREGGEGGNTIYF
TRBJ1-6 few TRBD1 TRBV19 TGTGCCAGTAGTCGGACAGGGGGTAAGGATTCACCCCTCCACTTT CASSRTGGKDSPLHF
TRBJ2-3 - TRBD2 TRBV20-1 TGCAGTGCGCACGAACATAGCGGGGCCACGCAGTATTTT CSAHEHSGATQYF
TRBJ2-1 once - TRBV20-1 TGCAGTGCTAGAGAAGGTGGGGGAGGCGAGCAGTTCTTC CSAREGGGGEQFF
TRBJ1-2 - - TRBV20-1 TGCAGGGCGGCAAATTCTGACAGGCCTTCTAACTATGGCTACACCTTC CRAANSDRPSNYGYTF
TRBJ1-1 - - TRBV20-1 TGCGGTGCTAGAGCTTATGGAGGGCAGAGAGACACTGAAGCTTTCTTT CGARAYGGQRDTEAFF
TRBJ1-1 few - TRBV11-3 TGTGCCAGCAGCTTAGATGTACGGACCTGGGGCACTGAAGCTTTCTTT CASSLDVRTWGTEAFF
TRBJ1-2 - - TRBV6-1 TGTGCCAGCAGCCCTCCAGGGAACTATGGCTACACCTTC CASSPPGNYGYTF
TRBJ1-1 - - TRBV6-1 TGTGCCAGCAGTGAACGGGGGGGTGACACTGAAGCTTTCTTT CASSERGGDTEAFF
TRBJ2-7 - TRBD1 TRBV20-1 TGCAGTGCCGAGCTAGACAGGGCGACCTACGAGCAGTACTTC CSAELDRATYEQYF
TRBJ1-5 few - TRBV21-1 - CASSYLCGLYQPQHF